This T cell receptor beta chain comes out of a study of Graves' ophthalmopathy and Graves' hyperthyroidism. The length of the CDR3 is 15 residues. CDR1 WSHSY and CDR2 SAAADI come from the germline V gene. On this clonotype itself: The germline gene is not matched at one end of the junction; a read error may be the cause.

Amplifying from RNA transcripts, the study obtained TCR beta CDR3 regions. HTBI primers were employed in first-round RT-PCR, then a second-round multiplex PCR followed. Using its own MiXCR run on the multiplex PCR reads, TCRdb lists one record per CDR3 protein. The data hold around 1.1 million distinct CDR3 sequences, with about two fifths observed a single time. The V call is TRBV10-2, the J call TRBJ1-2; the match to TRBD1 covers 12 bases. Sequenced: peripheral blood or thyroid tissue (not recorded which). This clonotype was obtained from an adult man with Graves' hyperthyroidism. CDR3 sequence: CACSAKGQGAPGYTF. CDR3 coding DNA: TGCGCCTGCAGTGCTAAGGGACAGGGGGCGCCCGGCTACACCTTC.